The 25 T cell receptor beta chains below were found in one sample sequenced in a study of shared clonotypes between healthy human individuals. CD45RO negativity and positive selection for CCR7 defined naive CD8 cells, a population that excluded terminally differentiated effector memory CD45RA+ cells. Clones were read by immunoSEQ multiplex PCR, and TCRdb kept only the in-frame ones, dropping some. This sample has around 2.1 million clones, with roughly 91% found just once. The specimen was naive CD8+ T cells from PBMCs. These receptors were taken from a young man in good health. Some clones in this sample may be carry-over from other donors' samples.

V is TRBV5-1 and J is TRBJ2-3; 9 nucleotides align to TRBD2. The CDR3 runs to 17 residues. V was clipped by 7 bases and J by 2 bases; unmatched bases: 14. In germline, CDR1 is SGHRS, CDR2 YFSETQ. CDR3 region: CASARTSDQRATDTQYF. The CDR3 nucleotides read TGCGCCAGCGCTCGGACTAGCGACCAAAGAGCCACAGATACGCAGTATTTT.

This rearrangement joins TRBV4-3 to TRBJ1-1; 8 bases line up with TRBD1. This CDR3 comprises 15 residues. CDR1 is LGHNA and CDR2 is YSLEER in the germline V gene. Trimming took 2 bases from V and 3 from J; bases not matched to a gene: 5. CDR3 bases: TGCGCCAGCAGCCAACTCACAGGGGGGTACACTGAAGCTTTCTTT. This gives the protein CASSQLTGGYTEAFF.

The rearrangement uses TRBV5-1 and TRBJ2-7; D unclear. Between the trimmed V and J ends, which lost 3 bases and 4 bases, there was a span of 11 bases. Germline V gives CDR1 SGHRS, CDR2 YFSETQ. CDR3 length: 13 residues. Here the CDR3 DNA reads TGCGCCAGCAGCTCTGAGGACGGATACGAGCAGTACTTC. This encodes CASSSEDGYEQYF.

As to this clone: At the DNA level, this CDR3 is encoded by other sequences in the same sample as well. The rearrangement links TRBV7-9 to TRBJ2-7; D gene ambiguous. The CDR3 is 13 amino acids. Germline assignment: CDR1 SEHNR and CDR2 FQNEAQ (reference sequence). Trimming took 1 base from V and 4 from J, leaving 8 bases between them. Written as DNA, the CDR3 is TGTGCCAGCAGCTTAGGAAGGGATTACGAGCAGTACTTC. Translating it yields CASSLGRDYEQYF.

This clone appeared a few times. The V call is TRBV28, the J call TRBJ1-5; 7 bases align to TRBD1. V trimming: 3 bases; J trimming: 2 bases; junction bases outside the gene matches: 1. This CDR3 spans 14 amino acids. Germline loops: CDR1 MDHEN, CDR2 SYDVKM. The CDR3 spells CASSFTGGNQPQHF. DNA for the CDR3: TGTGCCAGCAGTTTTACAGGGGGCAATCAGCCCCAGCATTTT.

V and J are TRBV11-2 and TRBJ2-1; D may match TRBD1 or TRBD2 (5 bases each). This CDR3 is built from 17 residues. V was shortened by 0 bases and J by 4 bases, with 16 bases between the two germline ends. Germline values: CDR1 SGHAT, CDR2 FQNNGV. CDR3 nucleotide sequence: TGTGCCAGCAGCTTAGATCCCCCGGGACGGATTTACAATGAGCAGTTCTTC. Amino acids: CASSLDPPGRIYNEQFF.

This chain connects TRBV2 to TRBJ1-1; D may be TRBD1 (6 bases). V was pared by 8 bases and J by 4 bases, with 14 bases between. CDR1 and CDR2 from the germline V gene are SNHLY and FYNNEI. The CDR3 is 13 amino acids. Here the CDR3 DNA reads TGTGCCAGCTTCAGGGGCAGGACCACTGAAGCTTTCTTT. It encodes CASFRGRTTEAFF.

This clone was seen just once. The chain is built from TRBV28 and TRBJ2-7, with TRBD2 matching over 11 bases. CDR3 size: 16 residues. Germline assignment: CDR1 MDHEN and CDR2 SYDVKM. J was trimmed by 4 bases and V by 7 bases; bases with no gene match: 12. This CDR3 reads CASTGTSGIVGYEQYF. The DNA of the CDR3 is TGTGCCAGCACCGGGACTAGCGGCATCGTGGGATACGAGCAGTACTTC.

V is TRBV7-9 and J is TRBJ2-3; the D is unclear. The V end was cut by 5 bases, the J end by 2 bases, with 11 bases between. Germline V gene data show CDR1 as SEHNR and CDR2 as FQNEAQ (reference sequence). The CDR3 loop spans 14 amino acids. CDR3 nucleotides: TGTGCCAGCAGCGAATCGATAGTCACAGATACGCAGTATTTT. Its translation is CASSESIVTDTQYF.

The chain joins TRBV5-6 to TRBJ2-5, with a possible D match to TRBD2 (5 bases). The ends were cut back, 2 bases at V and 8 bases at J, with 13 bases in the middle. The V gene's germline CDR1 is SGHDT and CDR2 YYEEEE. The CDR3 sequence is 13 residues long. Here the CDR3 DNA reads TGTGCCAGCAGCTTTCATGGCCTAGCCACCCAGTACTTC. Translated, it gives CASSFHGLATQYF.

About this clone: The sample carries other DNA sequences with the same CDR3. V gene TRBV9 combines with J gene TRBJ2-7; D gene unclear. Trimming removed 0 bases from V and 0 bases from J, with 7 bases in between. The CDR3 runs 14 residues. Germline CDR1 SGDLS, CDR2 YYNGEE. CDR3 nucleotides: TGTGCCAGCAGCGTAGGAGACTTCTCCTACGAGCAGTACTTC. Its protein product is CASSVGDFSYEQYF.

V gene TRBV7-9 combines with J gene TRBJ1-2; unclear D gene. Trimming stripped 2 bases from V and 4 bases from J, with 11 bases between. Germline values: CDR1 SEHNR, CDR2 FQNEAQ (reference sequence). The CDR3 has 14 residues. The CDR3 sequence is CASSLPLAGYGYTF. The DNA of the CDR3 is TGTGCCAGCAGCTTACCACTCGCCGGCTATGGCTACACCTTC. Complete variable domain (other parts from reference TRBV7-9 and TRBJ1-2): DTGVSQNPRHKITKRGQNVTFRCDPISEHNRLYWYRQTLGQGPEFLTYFQNEAQLEKSRLLSDRFSAERPKGSFSTLEIQRTEQGDSAMYLCASSLPLAGYGYTFGSGTRLTVV.

This rearrangement joins TRBV6-5 to TRBJ2-7; D is tentatively TRBD1 or TRBD2 (5 bases each). The V gene's germline CDR1 is MNHEY and CDR2 SVGAGI. Between the trimmed V and J ends, which lost 7 bases and 5 bases, there was a span of 18 bases. This CDR3 region has 14 residues. CDR3 region: CASTADSMRDEQYF. The CDR3 DNA is TGTGCCAGCACGGCTGACAGCATGAGGGACGAGCAGTACTTC.

This rearrangement joins TRBV27 to TRBJ2-7; either TRBD1 or TRBD2 may fit D (6 bases each). Germline-derived CDR1 and CDR2 are MNHEY and SMNVEV (reference sequence). The V end was cut by 5 bases, the J end by 5 bases, with 19 bases between. CDR3 length: 15 amino acids. DNA for the CDR3: TGTGCCAGCAGTCCCGGTAGAGGGGGACTTAACGAGCAGTACTTC. It specifies CASSPGRGGLNEQYF.

The chain carries TRBV4-1 and TRBJ1-2; 9 bases match TRBD1. The CDR3 totals 15 residues. Trimming cost V 3 bases and J 0 bases; bases outside gene matches: 2. CDR1 is MGHRA, CDR2 YSYEKL, per germline. CDR3 sequence: CASSHGTGPNYGYTF. Here the CDR3 DNA reads TGCGCCAGCAGCCACGGGACAGGGCCTAACTATGGCTACACCTTC.

V is TRBV27 and J is TRBJ2-1; tentatively, D is TRBD2 (6 bases). This CDR3 spans 12 amino acids. CDR1 and CDR2 (germline): MNHEY, SMNVEV (reference sequence). V was clipped by 5 bases and J by 9 bases, with 11 bases between them. The CDR3 DNA reads as TGTGCCAGCAGTACGGGAGTCGGTGAGCAGTTCTTC. Amino acids: CASSTGVGEQFF.

CDR3 protein: CASSFQPGTSGIHYEQYF. The DNA for the CDR3 is TGTGCCAGCAGTTTTCAGCCCGGGACTAGCGGGATTCACTACGAGCAGTACTTC. J is TRBJ2-7 and V is TRBV27; 13 nucleotides agree with TRBD2. The CDR3 has 18 amino acids. Losses at the gene ends were 3 bases for V and 3 bases for J; bases not matched to a gene: 11. CDR1 is MNHEY and CDR2 is SMNVEV in the germline V gene (reference sequence).

The chain combines TRBV7-7 with TRBJ2-5; TRBD2 is a possible D gene (6 bases). V shed 1 base and J shed 3 bases, with 15 bases lying between them. Per the germline V gene, CDR1 is SSHAT and CDR2 is FNYEAQ (reference sequence). The CDR3 has 16 residues. The CDR3 nucleotides read TGTGCCAGCAGCTTAGGGGCTTGGAGGGGCGAAGAGACCCAGTACTTC. Translation gives CASSLGAWRGEETQYF.

The chain uses TRBV28 and TRBJ2-3; 7 positions agree with TRBD1. This CDR3 is built from 15 residues. Germline trimming cut 3 bases from V and 0 bases from J; bases unmatched to any gene: 3. CDR1 is MDHEN and CDR2 is SYDVKM in the germline V gene. CDR3 sequence reads: CASSFEGQSTDTQYF. The CDR3 region has the DNA TGTGCCAGCAGTTTCGAGGGACAGAGCACAGATACGCAGTATTTT.

The sample holds one count of this clone. V gene TRBV7-9 combines with J gene TRBJ2-5; no reliable D call. Germline CDR1 SEHNR, CDR2 FQNEAQ (reference sequence). V was cut by 1 base and J by 5 bases, with 14 bases left in between. There are 15 residues in the CDR3. The CDR3 coding sequence is TGTGCCAGCAGCTTAGGTGTTTTGGCGAGGGAGACCCAGTACTTC. This translates into CASSLGVLARETQYF.

Points on this clone: At the DNA level, this CDR3 is encoded by other sequences in the same sample as well. The V and J genes are TRBV27 and TRBJ1-1; D unresolved. V was shortened by 2 bases and J by 1 base, with 8 bases between the two germline ends. CDR3 length equals 14 residues. Germline CDR1 and CDR2: MNHEY and SMNVEV (reference sequence). The CDR3 is CASSLTGTNTEAFF. CDR3 DNA sequence: TGTGCCAGCAGTTTAACCGGAACGAACACTGAAGCTTTCTTT.

A single count supports this clone. The chain joins TRBV7-9 to TRBJ2-7, with D maybe TRBD2 (6 bases). Trimming took off 10 bases at V and 3 bases at J, with 16 bases between the two ends. Germline CDR1 is SEHNR and CDR2 is FQNEAQ (reference sequence). This CDR3 comprises 13 residues. This CDR3 is CATPLLARYEQYF. In nucleotides, the CDR3 is TGTGCCACCCCTCTGCTAGCGCGCTACGAGCAGTACTTC.

The gene calls are TRBV7-9 and TRBJ1-3; D ambiguous. This CDR3 is 13 amino acids long. The V end was cut by 3 bases, the J end by 8 bases, with 11 bases between. The V gene's germline CDR1 is SEHNR and CDR2 FQNEAQ (reference sequence). CDR3 in DNA: TGTGCCAGCAGCTTCAACCCGTCCCACACCATATATTTT. Translation: CASSFNPSHTIYF. Looking up the rest from reference TRBV7-9 and TRBJ1-3 gives the full variable domain: DTGVSQNPRHKITKRGQNVTFRCDPISEHNRLYWYRQTLGQGPEFLTYFQNEAQLEKSRLLSDRFSAERPKGSFSTLEIQRTEQGDSAMYLCASSFNPSHTIYFGEGSWLTVV.

The chain links TRBV28 to TRBJ2-7, with 7 bases fitting TRBD1. With V trimmed by 6 bases and J by 3 bases, 8 bases remained unmatched. Germline V CDR1 and CDR2: MDHEN, SYDVKM. The CDR3 sequence is 14 residues long. CDR3 DNA: TGTGCCAGCAGGACCGGGACAGTACTCTACGAGCAGTACTTC. It specifies CASRTGTVLYEQYF. The variable domain in full, with the rest retrieved from reference TRBV28 and TRBJ2-7, is DVKVTQSSRYLVKRTGEKVFLECVQDMDHENMFWYRQDPGLGLRLIYFSYDVKMKEKGDIPEGYSVSREKKERFSLILESASTNQTSMYLCASRTGTVLYEQYFGPGTRLTVT.

V usage is TRBV18 and J usage is TRBJ1-2; 10 bases fit TRBD1. Trimming took 3 bases from V and 8 from J; bases not matched to a gene: 9. Germline CDR1 is KGHSH and CDR2 is LQKENI. CDR3 size: 15 residues. The CDR3 loop reads CASSPVPGQGHGYTF. CDR3 in DNA: TGTGCCAGCTCACCGGTCCCGGGACAGGGGCACGGCTACACCTTC. Full variable domain (outside the CDR3, taken from reference TRBV18 and TRBJ1-2): NAGVMQNPRHLVRRRGQEARLRCSPMKGHSHVYWYRQLPEEGLKFMVYLQKENIIDESGMPKERFSAEFPKEGPSILRIQQVVRGDSAAYFCASSPVPGQGHGYTFGSGTRLTVV.